Below, 24 T cell receptor beta chains from the same sample are listed, as sequenced in a study of cytomegalovirus exposure and HLA in healthy donors. PCR involved 60 Vbeta and 13 Jbeta primers. Clones were read by immunoSEQ multiplex PCR, and TCRdb kept only the in-frame ones, dropping some. The sample has around 90,000 clones; around 81% are singletons. The sequencing input was PBMCs. These receptors originate from a man between 25 and 39 years old in good health and CMV-seronegative.

The CDR3 here is CASSLRLAGDNEQFF. In nucleotides, the CDR3 is TGTGCCAGCAGCTTAAGACTAGCGGGAGACAATGAGCAGTTCTTC. This chain connects TRBV11-3 to TRBJ2-1, with 12 bases aligning to TRBD2. The junction had 1 base not matched to a gene; V was cut back by 2 bases and J by 5 bases. Per the germline V gene, CDR1 is SGHNT and CDR2 is YENEEA. The CDR3 runs to 15 residues.

The chain recombines TRBV18 with TRBJ2-5, with 11 bases identical to TRBD2. The CDR3 totals 16 residues. Per the germline V gene, CDR1 is KGHSH and CDR2 is LQKENI. J gave up 2 bases and V 5 bases, and 7 bases lay outside the gene matches. In DNA, the CDR3 is TGTGCCAGCTCATTGACTAGCGGGACCCCTCAAGAGACCCAGTACTTC. It encodes CASSLTSGTPQETQYF.

This chain joins TRBV7-2 and TRBJ1-2; D is ambiguous. Germline CDR1 is SGHTA and CDR2 is FQGNSA. The CDR3 length is 12 residues. Trimming pared 2 bases from V and 10 bases from J, leaving 11 bases between. CDR3: CASSLHEFDYTF. In DNA form, the CDR3 reads TGTGCCAGCAGCTTACACGAGTTCGACTACACCTTC.

This chain connects TRBV5-1 to TRBJ1-4; D remains ambiguous. Trimming took off 1 base at V and 7 bases at J, with 11 bases between the two ends. Germline CDR1 reads SGHRS; CDR2 reads YFSETQ. The CDR3 spans 14 residues. CDR3 amino acids: CASSLQGSTEKLFF. The CDR3 DNA reads as TGCGCCAGCAGCTTGCAAGGGAGCACTGAAAAACTGTTTTTT. The full variable domain, completed using reference TRBV5-1 and TRBJ1-4, is KAGVTQTPRYLIKTRGQQVTLSCSPISGHRSVSWYQQTPGQGLQFLFEYFSETQRNKGNFPGRFSGRQFSNSRSEMNVSTLELGDSALYLCASSLQGSTEKLFFGSGTQLSVL.

The V and J genes are TRBV28 and TRBJ1-1, with TRBD1 identical over 7 bases. CDR1 and CDR2 from the germline V gene are MDHEN and SYDVKM. J was trimmed by 4 bases and V by 4 bases; bases with no gene match: 6. CDR3 size: 14 residues. CDR3 sequence (DNA): TGTGCCAGCAGTTCACAGGGGCCGGTCACTGAAGCTTTCTTT. Translated: CASSSQGPVTEAFF.

This clone was counted a few times. J is TRBJ1-1 and V is TRBV7-9; no clear D. The germline CDR1 and CDR2 sequences are SEHNR and FQNEAQ (reference sequence). The length of the CDR3 is 13 residues. The V end was cut by 4 bases, the J end by 3 bases, with 9 bases between. The CDR3 nucleotides are TGTGCCAGCAGCTCTAAGAGGGACACTGAAGCTTTCTTT. This gives the protein CASSSKRDTEAFF.

This sequence joins TRBV5-4 and TRBJ1-1; TRBD1 agrees at 9 bases. With 3 bases clipped from V and 0 bases from J, the junction kept 3 bases outside the gene matches. This CDR3 has 15 residues. CDR1 SGHNT and CDR2 YYREEE come from the germline V gene (reference sequence). CDR3 nucleotides: TGTGCCAGCAGCTGGGACAGGGCCATGAACACTGAAGCTTTCTTT. Its translation is CASSWDRAMNTEAFF.

The chain employs TRBV5-5 and TRBJ2-2; 9 bases are shared with TRBD2. The V segment lost 2 bases and the J segment 5 bases; nucleotides outside the gene matches: 4. This CDR3 is 15 amino acids long. The germline V gene encodes CDR1 SGHKS and CDR2 YYEKEE (reference sequence). The CDR3 DNA sequence: TGTGCCAGCAGCTTACTAGCGGGTGGGACCGGGGAGCTGTTTTTT. Amino acids: CASSLLAGGTGELFF.

The rearrangement uses TRBV2 and TRBJ2-1; 9 bases fit TRBD1. This CDR3 comprises 15 residues. Trimming cost V 4 bases and J 4 bases; bases outside gene matches: 5. Germline values: CDR1 SNHLY, CDR2 FYNNEI. The CDR3 DNA is TGTGCCAGCAGTGCACAGGGGGCATCATACAATGAGCAGTTCTTC. It yields the protein CASSAQGASYNEQFF.

The chain links TRBV9 to TRBJ1-1; the D is unclear. This CDR3 has 13 residues. Trimming took 4 bases from V and 6 from J, leaving 13 bases between them. Germline CDR1 is SGDLS and CDR2 is YYNGEE. The CDR3 DNA reads as TGTGCCAGCAGCCCTTTTCACGGGGCTGAAGCTTTCTTT. Translated: CASSPFHGAEAFF.

V usage is TRBV4-3 and J usage is TRBJ2-1, with D possibly TRBD2 on 5 matching bases. CDR1 LGHNA and CDR2 YSLEER come from the germline V gene. Between the trimmed V and J ends, which lost 0 bases and 4 bases, there was a span of 13 bases. This CDR3 contains 16 residues. The CDR3 is CASSQDGLAEYNEQFF. The CDR3, as DNA: TGCGCCAGCAGCCAAGACGGGCTAGCAGAGTACAATGAGCAGTTCTTC.

The V and J genes are TRBV1 and TRBJ2-1; the DNA was not used to check the table's D call, TRBD2. TRBV1 is a pseudogene locus. This CDR3 is built from 17 residues. The CDR3 is CTSLLYTSSAWRGEQFF. CDR3 coding DNA: TGCACCAGCCTCCTCTATACCTCTAGCGCGTGGAGAGGTGAGCAGTTCTTC.

In this sample, this clone turned up a few times. Distinct nucleotide sequences in the sample also encode this CDR3. The V call is TRBV4-1, the J call TRBJ1-1; 10 bases line up with TRBD1. Germline CDR1 MGHRA, CDR2 YSYEKL. The V segment lost 3 bases and the J segment 1 base; nucleotides outside the gene matches: 2. This CDR3 is 15 amino acids long. This chain's CDR3 is CASSQGTGANTEAFF. The CDR3 nucleotides are TGCGCCAGCAGCCAGGGGACAGGGGCGAACACTGAAGCTTTCTTT.

The chain couples TRBV28 to TRBJ2-3, with D perhaps matching TRBD2 (5 bases). CDR3 size: 13 residues. The V end lost 9 bases, the J end lost 3 bases, and 13 bases lay between the germline ends. The V gene's germline CDR1 is MDHEN and CDR2 SYDVKM. CDR3 coding DNA: TGTGCCAGTAGTACAACTAGGACAGATACGCAGTATTTT. Protein sequence: CASSTTRTDTQYF.

The chain links TRBV18 to TRBJ2-7, with 7 bases fitting TRBD2. The length of the CDR3 is 15 residues. Germline loops: CDR1 KGHSH, CDR2 LQKENI. Trimming removed 6 bases from V and 3 bases from J; junction bases left unmatched: 11. Here the CDR3 DNA reads TGTGCCAGCTCGCCCAAAGGCGGGGGTGTCTACGAGCAGTACTTC. This sequence encodes CASSPKGGGVYEQYF.

The chain links TRBV18 to TRBJ2-2; D uncertain. Trimming removed 3 bases at V and 6 bases at J, with 14 bases between. This CDR3 region has 15 residues. Germline V CDR1 and CDR2: KGHSH, LQKENI. Written as DNA, the CDR3 is TGTGCCAGCTCACCGGTGGTGTTCGAGGCCGGGGAGCTGTTTTTT. Residues: CASSPVVFEAGELFF.

CDR3 protein: CASSPGQGAFEQYV. CDR3 DNA sequence: TGTGCCAGCAGCCCCGGACAGGGGGCGTTTGAGCAGTACGTC. V is TRBV6-6 and J is TRBJ2-7; the match to TRBD1 covers 11 bases. Germline V gene data show CDR1 as MNHNY and CDR2 as SVGAGI (reference sequence). Trimming removed 6 bases from V and 7 bases from J; junction bases left unmatched: 8. There are 14 residues in the CDR3.

The chain joins TRBV7-9 to TRBJ1-1; maybe TRBD1 (6 bases). Trimming took off 8 bases at V and 4 bases at J, with 14 bases between the two ends. The CDR3 is 13 amino acids. Germline CDR1 reads SEHNR; CDR2 reads FQNEAQ (reference sequence). The CDR3 protein is CASGQTGPTEAFF. Here the CDR3 DNA reads TGTGCCAGCGGACAGACAGGACCCACTGAAGCTTTCTTT.

The J gene is TRBJ2-7, the V gene TRBV2; D is possibly TRBD2 (5 bases). Trimming stripped 10 bases from V and 2 bases from J, with 21 bases between. The CDR3 contains 15 residues. CDR1 is SNHLY, CDR2 FYNNEI, per germline. The CDR3 bases are TGTGCCATTCGGCCCGCCGGACTCAAAACCTACGAGCAGTACTTC. The encoded protein is CAIRPAGLKTYEQYF.

V is TRBV9 and J is TRBJ1-4, with 7 bases fitting TRBD1. Per germline, CDR1 SGDLS and CDR2 YYNGEE. This CDR3 spans 15 amino acids. The J segment lost 3 bases and the V segment lost 2 bases, leaving 4 bases of the junction unmatched. The CDR3 loop reads CASSVRGQSNEKLFF. CDR3 coding DNA: TGTGCCAGCAGCGTGCGGGGACAGTCTAATGAAAAACTGTTTTTT.

This clone was observed a handful of times. V is TRBV2 and J is TRBJ1-5, with 8 bases matching TRBD1. The germline V gene has CDR1 SNHLY and CDR2 FYNNEI. The CDR3 runs 16 residues. J lost 0 bases, V lost 7 bases, and 8 bases had no gene match. The CDR3 coding sequence is TGTGCCAGCATCCGGGACAGGATTTATAGCAATCAGCCCCAGCATTTT. Translating it yields CASIRDRIYSNQPQHF.

The chain carries TRBV6-1 and TRBJ1-3; 10 bases map to TRBD1. The CDR3 is 17 residues long. CDR1 and CDR2 (germline): MNHNS, SASEGT. The ends lost 2 bases at V and 4 bases at J; junction bases unmatched: 8. This CDR3 reads CASSEKGTGVFGNTIYF. CDR3 in DNA: TGTGCCAGCAGTGAAAAGGGGACAGGGGTATTCGGAAACACCATATATTTT.

This clone came up once. The chain carries TRBV7-9 and TRBJ1-2, with 8 bases lining up with TRBD1. From germline, CDR1 is SEHNR and CDR2 FQNEAQ (reference sequence). With V trimmed by 3 bases and J by 8 bases, 8 bases remained unmatched. This CDR3 has 14 residues. As DNA, the CDR3 is TGTGCCAGCAGCTTGCTTCCGGACAGGGACGGCTACACCTTC. Translated, it gives CASSLLPDRDGYTF. The full variable domain, its missing parts supplied by reference TRBV7-9 and TRBJ1-2, is DTGVSQNPRHKITKRGQNVTFRCDPISEHNRLYWYRQTLGQGPEFLTYFQNEAQLEKSRLLSDRFSAERPKGSFSTLEIQRTEQGDSAMYLCASSLLPDRDGYTFGSGTRLTVV.

V and J are TRBV9 and TRBJ1-2; no firm D call. The CDR3 totals 14 residues. Germline assignment: CDR1 SGDLS and CDR2 YYNGEE. Trimming shortened V by 1 base and J by 0 bases, and 7 bases separated the two germline ends. CDR3 region: CASSVSGSNYGYTF. As DNA, the CDR3 is TGTGCCAGCAGCGTATCCGGTTCTAACTATGGCTACACCTTC.